This T cell receptor (beta chain) stems from a study of spatial heterogeneity in lung cancer. Study findings and constraints: Relative to follow-up, resection was when ubiquitous expanded tumor TCRs appeared more in blood.

The V end was cut by 10 bases, the J end by 0 bases, with 10 bases between. The CDR3 runs to 13 residues. In germline, CDR1 is SEHNR, CDR2 FQNEAQ (reference sequence). Time point given: sample taken at primary tumor resection. Sequencing covered unsorted whole RNA taken from tumor, nontumor lung or frozen PBMC. Notes on this clonotype: The antigen is unknown.

Each TCR cDNA molecule bore a unique molecular identifier. TCRdb recomputed calls from the 5' RACE reads with MiXCR, one row per CDR3 protein. The sample holds approximately 92,000 distinct CDR3 sequences, 12% seen once. The chain has TRBV7-9 and TRBJ2-1, with D hard to call. This receptor was obtained from a male donor with early-stage non-small cell lung cancer. This sample comprised PBMCs, obtained at surgery. The CDR3 DNA sequence: TGTGCCACTCTTACTACCTCCTACAATGAGCAGTTCTTC. Its protein is CATLTTSYNEQFF.